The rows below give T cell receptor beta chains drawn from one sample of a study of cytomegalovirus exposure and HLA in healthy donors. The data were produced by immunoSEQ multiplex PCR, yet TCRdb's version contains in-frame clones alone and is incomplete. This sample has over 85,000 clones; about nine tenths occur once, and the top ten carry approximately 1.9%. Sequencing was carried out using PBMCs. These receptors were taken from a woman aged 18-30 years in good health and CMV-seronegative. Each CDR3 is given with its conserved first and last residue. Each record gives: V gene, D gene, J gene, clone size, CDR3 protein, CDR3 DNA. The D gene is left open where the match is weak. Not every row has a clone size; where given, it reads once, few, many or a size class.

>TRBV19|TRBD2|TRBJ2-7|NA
CASSATGTSGGYEQYF
TGTGCCAGTAGTGCGACCGGGACTAGCGGGGGCTACGAGCAGTACTTC
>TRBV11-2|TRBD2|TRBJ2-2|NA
CASSIRWTSGNTGELFF
TGTGCCAGCAGCATACGGTGGACTAGCGGTAACACCGGGGAGCTGTTTTTT
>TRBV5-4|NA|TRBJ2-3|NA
CASSLSTDTQYF
TGTGCCAGCAGCCTAAGCACAGATACGCAGTATTTT
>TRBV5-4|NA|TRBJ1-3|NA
CASSLASGQGNTIYF
TGTGCCAGCAGCTTGGCGTCAGGTCAAGGAAACACCATATATTTT
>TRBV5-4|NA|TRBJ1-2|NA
CASSLAGGYNYGYTF
TGTGCCAGCAGCTTGGCGGGAGGTTATAACTATGGCTACACCTTC
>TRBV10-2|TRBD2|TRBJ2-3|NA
CASSDAGGPDTQYF
TGCGCCAGCAGTGACGCGGGGGGCCCAGATACGCAGTATTTT
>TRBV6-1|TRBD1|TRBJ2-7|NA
CASSLDRDEQYF
TGTGCCAGCAGTCTAGACAGGGACGAGCAGTACTTC
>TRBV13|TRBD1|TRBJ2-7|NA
CASRTAGRGLEQYF
TGTGCCAGCAGGACGGCAGGCAGGGGGCTTGAGCAGTACTTC
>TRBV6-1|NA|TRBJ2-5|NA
CASSPGGLVETQYF
TGTGCCAGCAGCCCAGGGGGACTAGTAGAGACCCAGTACTTC
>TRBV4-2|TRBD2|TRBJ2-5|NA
CASSQGTSVQETQYF
TGTGCCAGCAGCCAGGGGACTAGCGTACAAGAGACCCAGTACTTC
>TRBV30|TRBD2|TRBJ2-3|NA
CAWSPRTSGITDTQYF
TGTGCCTGGAGTCCCCGGACTAGCGGCATCACAGATACGCAGTATTTT
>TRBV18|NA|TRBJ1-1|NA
CASSLQGMMNTEAFF
TGTGCCAGCTCACTACAGGGAATGATGAACACTGAAGCTTTCTTT
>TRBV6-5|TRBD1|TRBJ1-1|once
CASSPGGLSTEAFF
TGTGCCAGCAGTCCAGGGGGCCTATCCACTGAAGCTTTCTTT
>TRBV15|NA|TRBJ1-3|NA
CATSRGEGDDSGNTIYF
TGTGCCACCAGCAGAGGGGAGGGGGACGACTCTGGAAACACCATATATTTT
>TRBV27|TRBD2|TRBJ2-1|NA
CASSLGSGSYNEQFF
TGTGCCAGCAGTTTGGGTAGCGGGTCCTACAATGAGCAGTTCTTC
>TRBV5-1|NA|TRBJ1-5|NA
CASSLGGDQPQHF
TGCGCCAGCAGCTTGGGGGGGGATCAGCCCCAGCATTTT
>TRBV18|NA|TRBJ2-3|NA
CASSLQDFGLSDTQYF
TGTGCCAGCTCGCTTCAAGACTTTGGTTTGTCGGATACGCAGTATTTT
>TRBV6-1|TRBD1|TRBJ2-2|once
CAITDRVSGELFF
TGTGCCATCACGGACAGGGTTTCCGGGGAGCTGTTTTTT
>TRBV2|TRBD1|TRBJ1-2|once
CATRQGARGDYGYTF
TGTGCCACAAGACAGGGGGCTCGGGGTGACTATGGCTACACCTTC
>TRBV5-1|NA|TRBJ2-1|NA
CASSLGTTYNEQFF
TGCGCCAGCAGCTTGGGTACTACCTACAATGAGCAGTTCTTC
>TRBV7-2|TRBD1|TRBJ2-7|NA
CASAGQGAYEQYF
TGTGCCAGCGCTGGACAGGGGGCTTACGAGCAGTACTTC
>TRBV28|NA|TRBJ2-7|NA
CASSLGPSSDEQYF
TGTGCCAGCAGTTTGGGCCCATCTAGCGACGAGCAGTACTTC
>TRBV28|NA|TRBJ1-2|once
CASSSYHSSTRGYGYTF
TGTGCCAGCAGTTCCTATCACTCCTCGACTCGGGGCTATGGCTACACCTTC
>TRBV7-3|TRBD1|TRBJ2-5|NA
CASSPRTGVETQYF
TGTGCCAGCAGCCCCAGGACAGGGGTAGAGACCCAGTACTTC
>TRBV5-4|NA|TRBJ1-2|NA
CASSSPTQQSNYGYTF
TGTGCCAGCAGCTCGCCGACACAACAGTCTAACTATGGCTACACCTTC
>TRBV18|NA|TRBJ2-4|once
CASSPLQGGNIQYF
TGTGCCAGCTCACCGTTACAGGGAGGGAACATTCAGTACTTC
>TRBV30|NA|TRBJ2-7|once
CAWSVRSGRSYEQYF
TGTGCCTGGAGTGTACGATCCGGGAGAAGCTACGAGCAGTACTTC
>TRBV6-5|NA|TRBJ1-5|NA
CASSPGTRQPQHF
TGTGCCAGCAGTCCCGGGACACGTCAGCCCCAGCATTTT
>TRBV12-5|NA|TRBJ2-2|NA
CASGLWAGSSTGELFF
TGTGCTAGTGGTTTGTGGGCAGGGTCGAGCACCGGGGAGCTGTTTTTT
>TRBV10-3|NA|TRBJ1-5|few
CAISEARGVQPQHF
TGTGCCATCAGTGAGGCCAGGGGAGTTCAGCCCCAGCATTTT
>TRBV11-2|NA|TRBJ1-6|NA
CASRPWSGSSNSPLHF
TGTGCCAGCAGGCCTTGGAGCGGCAGCTCTAATTCACCCCTCCACTTT
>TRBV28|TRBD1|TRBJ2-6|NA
CASRDYRRAGTGAGANVLTF
TGTGCCAGCAGGGACTACCGACGCGCCGGGACAGGGGCTGGGGCCAACGTCCTGACTTTC
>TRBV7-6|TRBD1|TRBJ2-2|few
CASSQGAGGTAGELFF
TGTGCCAGCAGCCAGGGGGCAGGGGGGACGGCCGGGGAGCTGTTTTTT
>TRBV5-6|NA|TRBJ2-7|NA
CASRGGEGATYEQYF
TGTGCCAGCAGGGGTGGAGAGGGAGCGACCTACGAGCAGTACTTC
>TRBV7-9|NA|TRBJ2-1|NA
CASTSPPLNEQFF
TGTGCCAGCACCAGTCCCCCGTTGAATGAGCAGTTCTTC
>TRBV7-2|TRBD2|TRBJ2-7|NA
CASSLASGVYEQYF
TGTGCCAGCAGCTTAGCTAGCGGGGTTTACGAGCAGTACTTC
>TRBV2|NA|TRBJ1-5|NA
CASSHAGYSNQPQHF
TGTGCCAGCAGTCACGCCGGGTATAGCAATCAGCCCCAGCATTTT
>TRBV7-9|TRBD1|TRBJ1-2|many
CASSFITGTGRYGYTF
TGTGCCAGCAGCTTTATTACCGGGACAGGACGGTATGGCTACACCTTC
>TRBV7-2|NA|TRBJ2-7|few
CASSLPGAKLYEQYF
TGTGCCAGCAGCTTACCAGGGGCCAAGCTCTACGAGCAGTACTTC
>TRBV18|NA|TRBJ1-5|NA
CASSPSRANQPQHF
TGTGCCAGCTCACCCAGCAGGGCAAATCAGCCCCAGCATTTT
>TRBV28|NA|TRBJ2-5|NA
CASSEETQYF
TGTGCCAGCAGTGAGGAGACCCAGTACTTC
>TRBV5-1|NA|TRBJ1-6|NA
CASSLGQGNNSPLHF
TGCGCCAGCAGCTTGGGGCAGGGAAATAATTCACCCCTCCACTTT
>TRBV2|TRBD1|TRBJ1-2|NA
CASSETGQGSNYGYTF
TGTGCCAGCAGTGAAACGGGACAGGGCTCTAACTATGGCTACACCTTC
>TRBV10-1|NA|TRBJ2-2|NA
CASSTGYTGELFF
TGCGCCAGCAGTACGGGGTACACCGGGGAGCTGTTTTTT
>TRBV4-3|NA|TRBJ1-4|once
CASSREGQATNEKLFF
TGCGCCAGCAGCCGGGAGGGGCAAGCAACTAATGAAAAACTGTTTTTT
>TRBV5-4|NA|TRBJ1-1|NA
CASSLASSLNTEAFF
TGTGCCAGCAGCTTGGCCTCCTCCTTGAACACTGAAGCTTTCTTT